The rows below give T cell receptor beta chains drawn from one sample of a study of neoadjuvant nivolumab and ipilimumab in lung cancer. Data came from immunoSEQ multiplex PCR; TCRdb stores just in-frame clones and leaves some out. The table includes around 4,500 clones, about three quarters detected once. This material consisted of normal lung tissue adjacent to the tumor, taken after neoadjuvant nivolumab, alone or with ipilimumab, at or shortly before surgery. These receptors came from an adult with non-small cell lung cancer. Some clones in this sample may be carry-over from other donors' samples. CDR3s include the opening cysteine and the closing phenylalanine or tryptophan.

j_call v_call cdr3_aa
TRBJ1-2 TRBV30 CAWSAPGQGASGYTF
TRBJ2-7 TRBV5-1 CASSFGRQAPEQYF
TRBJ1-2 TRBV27 CASSIRTGPNYGYTF
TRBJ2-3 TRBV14 CASSRRGTDTQYF
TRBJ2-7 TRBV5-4 CASSFGGVGEQYF
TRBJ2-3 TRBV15 CATSRDWDGSGRSTDTQYF
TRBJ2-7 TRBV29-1 CSVEVTDYEQYF
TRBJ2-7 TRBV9 CASGAPTSYEQYF
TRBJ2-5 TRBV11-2 CASSQPNTGLQETQYF
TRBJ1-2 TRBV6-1 CASSEGRALYYGYTF
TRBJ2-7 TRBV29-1 CSARTGRAYEQYF
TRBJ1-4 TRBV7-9 CASSQRLGRTDNEKLFF
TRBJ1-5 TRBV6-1 CASRRGGSSNQPQHF
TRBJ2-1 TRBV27 CASLGGGWGGEQFF
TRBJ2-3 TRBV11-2 CASSFFASPKSDTQYF
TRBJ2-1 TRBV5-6 CASSLGGLTYNEQFF
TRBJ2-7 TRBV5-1 CASKPQREVYEQYF
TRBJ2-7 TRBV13 CASSLGELRLAGDEQYF
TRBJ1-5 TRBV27 CASSRPPLREGGQPQHF
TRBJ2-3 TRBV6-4 CASTWTSGITDTQYF
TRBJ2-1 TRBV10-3 CAISESMAGPYNEQFF
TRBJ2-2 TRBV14 CASRSGGTGELFF
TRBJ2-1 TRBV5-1 CASTRGPSDYEQFF
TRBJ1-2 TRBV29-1 CSVRPAESSGYTF
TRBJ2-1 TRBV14 CASSQGRTSGIYNEQFF
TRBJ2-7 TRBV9 CASSKLDLGSNEQYF
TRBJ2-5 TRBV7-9 CASRSGLAEEWWVTQYF
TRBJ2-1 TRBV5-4 CASSLDGRSYEQFF
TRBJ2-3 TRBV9 CASSTRLAGGGPSTDTQYF
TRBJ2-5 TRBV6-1 CASRDREYKMDQYF
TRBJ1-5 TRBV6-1 CASTKEGRGQPQHF
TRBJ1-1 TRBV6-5 CASRFAGGTEAFF
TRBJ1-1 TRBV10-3 CAIREQVLYTEAFF
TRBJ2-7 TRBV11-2 CASSLDTSGVYEQYF
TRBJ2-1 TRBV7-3 CASSQGLHSYNEQFF
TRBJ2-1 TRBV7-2 CASSLVAATHNEQFF
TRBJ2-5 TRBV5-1 CASSLGGVGSQETQYF
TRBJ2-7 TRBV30 CACTYVVGPYEQYF
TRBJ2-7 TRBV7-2 CASSPFITGTSGSYEQYF
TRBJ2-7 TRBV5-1 CASSLAGEAYYEQYF
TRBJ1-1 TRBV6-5 CASSYTTGDDTEAFF
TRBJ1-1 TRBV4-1 CASSQSGRVTEAFF
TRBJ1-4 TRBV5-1 CASSLDSTNEKLFF
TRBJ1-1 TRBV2 CASSSQGVRTEAFF
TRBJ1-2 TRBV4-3 CASSHSGQSNYGYTF
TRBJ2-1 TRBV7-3 CASSDTSGEVNEQFF
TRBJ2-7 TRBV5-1 CASSLLGNYEQYF
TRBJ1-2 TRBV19 CASSIRTGGGYGYTF